The 15 T cell receptor beta chains in this list originate from one sample, sequenced in a study of blood T cells in healthy people across ages. The second PCR ran about 6 to 11 cycles with a sample-barcoded 5' primer and J-beta primers. TCRdb ran MiXCR on the 5' RACE reads and lists one entry per CDR3 protein. The repertoire holds under 2 million distinct CDR3 sequences, with roughly 32% as singletons. Sequencing input: blood. All receptors come from a woman aged 25 to 45 in good health.

This chain joins TRBV11-2 and TRBJ2-3; D call uncertain. Germline CDR1 and CDR2: SGHAT and FQNNGV. Trimming stripped 0 bases from V and 2 bases from J, with 6 bases between. This CDR3 is 14 amino acids long. CDR3: CASSLEIITDTQYF. CDR3 bases: TGTGCCAGCAGCTTAGAGATCATCACAGATACGCAGTATTTT.

This clonotype has more than one count but fewer than ten. The chain is built from TRBV9 and TRBJ2-7; D gene unclear. Trimming took 4 bases from V and 3 from J, leaving 17 bases between them. The CDR3 contains 15 residues. The germline V gene encodes CDR1 SGDLS and CDR2 YYNGEE. The DNA for the CDR3 is TGTGCCAGCAGCTCATCCGGAGTCCCCGGCTACGAGCAGTACTTC. Translation: CASSSSGVPGYEQYF.

The chain combines TRBV5-5 with TRBJ2-3, with a tentative D call TRBD1 (6 bases). Germline CDR1 reads SGHKS; CDR2 reads YYEKEE (reference sequence). V was trimmed by 0 bases and J by 0 bases, leaving 11 bases between them. This CDR3 has 16 amino acids. CDR3 nucleotides: TGTGCCAGCAGCTTGGCAGGGGTGACAAGCACAGATACGCAGTATTTT. The encoded protein is CASSLAGVTSTDTQYF.

The chain has TRBV28 and TRBJ2-7; D is possibly TRBD2 (6 bases). From germline, CDR1 is MDHEN and CDR2 SYDVKM. This CDR3 contains 16 residues. Trimming shortened V by 8 bases and J by 3 bases, and 23 bases separated the two germline ends. In DNA form, the CDR3 reads TGTGCCAGCGAGGGGCTAGCGAAATCTAAGATCTACGAGCAGTACTTC. Translating gives CASEGLAKSKIYEQYF.

Regarding this clonotype: The junction departs from germline at one end; a sequencing error may be responsible. The chain employs TRBV20-1 and TRBJ1-1, with TRBD1 as a possible D gene (5 bases). The V gene's germline CDR1 is DFQATT and CDR2 SNEGSKA (reference sequence). This CDR3 is 14 amino acids long. CDR3 sequence reads: CSARVGRVGTETFF. CDR3 sequence (DNA): TGCAGTGCTAGAGTTGGCAGGGTGGGTACTGAAACTTTCTTT.

With regard to this clonotype: A read error may produce the germline difference seen at one junction end. The chain employs TRBV18 and TRBJ2-3; D remains ambiguous. There are 14 residues in the CDR3. Germline assignment: CDR1 KGHSH and CDR2 LQKENI. The CDR3 protein is CAGSRVPSTDTQYF. The CDR3 region has the DNA TGTGCCGGCTCTCGGGTACCCAGCACAGATACGCAGTATTTT.

The gene calls are TRBV7-8 and TRBJ2-3; 7 bases are a match to TRBD2. From germline, CDR1 is SGHVS and CDR2 FQNEAQ. Trimming at V came to 3 bases and at J to 0 bases, leaving 3 bases not matched to a gene. This CDR3 spans 15 amino acids. CDR3 sequence reads: CASSFYSGSTDTQYF. The DNA of the CDR3 is TGTGCCAGCAGCTTTTATAGCGGGAGCACAGATACGCAGTATTTT.

The genes are TRBV7-3 and TRBJ1-3; no clear D. The V gene lost 4 bases and the J gene lost 3 bases, with 7 bases spanning the gap. CDR3 length equals 13 residues. Per germline, CDR1 SGHTA and CDR2 FQGTGA. CDR3 region: CASSSGVGNTIYF. DNA for the CDR3: TGTGCCAGCAGCTCCGGGGTTGGAAACACCATATATTTT.

This clonotype was found a few times. CDR3 amino acids: CASSSVGAVTSYEQYF. Here the CDR3 DNA reads TGCGCCAGCAGCTCGGTCGGAGCAGTTACCTCCTACGAGCAGTACTTC. This chain links TRBV5-1 with TRBJ2-7, with no clear D. Germline CDR1 and CDR2: SGHRS and YFSETQ. The CDR3 runs to 16 residues. The V and J ends lost 3 bases and 0 bases respectively, with 16 bases between them. Filled out from reference TRBV5-1 and TRBJ2-7, the complete variable domain reads KAGVTQTPRYLIKTRGQQVTLSCSPISGHRSVSWYQQTPGQGLQFLFEYFSETQRNKGNFPGRFSGRQFSNSRSEMNVSTLELGDSALYLCASSSVGAVTSYEQYFGPGTRLTVT.

V gene TRBV7-3 combines with J gene TRBJ2-3; the match to TRBD2 covers 7 bases. The V segment lost 5 bases and the J segment 2 bases; nucleotides outside the gene matches: 10. CDR1 SGHTA and CDR2 FQGTGA come from the germline V gene. CDR3 length: 16 amino acids. The CDR3 region has the DNA TGTGCCAGCAGCCCCACGGGGGGAGGACCCACAGATACGCAGTATTTT. It encodes CASSPTGGGPTDTQYF.

There are a few counts of this clonotype. In DNA, the CDR3 is TGTGCCAGCAGCGTAGTGGCTACGTACACAGATACGCAGTATTTT. This sequence encodes CASSVVATYTDTQYF. This chain uses TRBV9 with TRBJ2-3, with D unclear. The V gene lost 0 bases and the J gene lost 2 bases, with 10 bases spanning the gap. CDR1 SGDLS and CDR2 YYNGEE come from the germline V gene. The CDR3 extends over 15 amino acids.

There are a few counts of this clonotype. One end of the junction is discordant with germline, which a read error may explain. The chain links TRBV5-1 to TRBJ2-1, with D unresolved. The CDR3 is 14 amino acids. CDR1 is SGHRS, CDR2 YFSETQ, per germline. The CDR3 sequence is CAGSLASSYNEQFF. For the CDR3, the DNA is TGCGCCGGCAGCTTGGCCAGTTCCTACAATGAGCAGTTCTTC.

V usage is TRBV6-1 and J usage is TRBJ2-7; D gene unclear. The CDR3 loop spans 15 amino acids. Trimming left V 4 bases short and J 0 bases short, with 13 bases between. CDR1 and CDR2 from the germline V gene are MNHNS and SASEGT. CDR3 loop: CASSAGQPSSYEQYF. CDR3 coding DNA: TGTGCCAGCAGTGCGGGCCAGCCTAGCTCCTACGAGCAGTACTTC.

As to this clonotype: At one end, the junction sequence differs from germline, possibly due to a read error. The chain carries TRBV20-1 and TRBJ1-4, with 8 nucleotides matching TRBD1. CDR1 is DFQATT, CDR2 SNEGSKA, per germline (reference sequence). This CDR3 region has 14 residues. CDR3 loop: CSASRTGPSEKRFF. The CDR3 DNA follows: TGCAGTGCTTCTAGGACAGGGCCAAGTGAAAAACGGTTTTTT.

CDR3 nucleotide sequence: TGTGCCAGCTCAAGTGGACAGCATAGCAATCAGCCCCAGCATTTT. It translates to CASSSGQHSNQPQHF. The genes are TRBV18 and TRBJ1-5, with D tentatively TRBD1 (6 bases). Per germline, CDR1 KGHSH and CDR2 LQKENI. V lost 5 bases and J lost 0, with 11 bases in between. The CDR3 spans 15 residues.